The 23 T cell receptor beta chains below were found in one sample sequenced in a study of early T cells in non-severe SARS-CoV-2 infection. Each CDR3 protein gets one entry after TCRdb re-called the 5' RACE reads with MiXCR. The sample lists under 60,000 distinct CDR3 sequences, 7% to 9% occurring once. Sequenced input: whole blood. The receptors derive from an adult who was a healthcare worker with PCR-confirmed SARS-CoV-2 infection or an uninfected control (not recorded which).

CDR3 in DNA: TGCAGCGTTGAAGGTGACAATGAGCAGTTCTTC. Residues: CSVEGDNEQFF. The V gene is TRBV29-1, the J gene TRBJ2-1; D not certain. Germline V gene data show CDR1 as SQVTM and CDR2 as ANQGSEA. Trimming took 1 base from V and 5 from J, leaving 3 bases between them. The CDR3 length is 11 residues.

This clonotype was seen a handful of times. V gene TRBV28 combines with J gene TRBJ1-2, with a possible D match to TRBD1 (5 bases). The CDR3 is 12 residues long. From germline, CDR1 is MDHEN and CDR2 SYDVKM. V lost 8 bases and J lost 9, with 16 bases in between. CDR3 loop: CASSPRESSYTF. CDR3 coding DNA: TGTGCCAGCTCCCCCAGGGAGAGTAGCTACACCTTC.

This clonotype has a count of ten or more. The chain uses TRBV6-6 and TRBJ1-5; 7 bases line up with TRBD1. The junction had 7 bases not matched to a gene; V was cut back by 6 bases and J by 2 bases. This CDR3 comprises 15 residues. Germline loops: CDR1 MNHNY, CDR2 SVGAGI (reference sequence). CDR3 in amino acids: CASSRTGDGNQPQHF. For the CDR3, the DNA is TGTGCCAGCAGCCGGACAGGCGACGGCAATCAGCCCCAGCATTTT.

The sample holds many counts of this clonotype. The rearrangement links TRBV29-1 to TRBJ1-2; TRBD1 matches at 8 bases. Germline loops: CDR1 SQVTM, CDR2 ANQGSEA. The CDR3 totals 13 residues. V lost 6 bases and J lost 8; bases outside the gene matches: 11. CDR3 coding DNA: TGCAGCGTCGATTATACAGGGGGGCGAGGCTACACCTTC. This translates into CSVDYTGGRGYTF.

This clonotype was observed a few times. V gene TRBV27 combines with J gene TRBJ2-3, with D unresolved. V was cut by 5 bases and J by 8 bases, with 14 bases left in between. The CDR3 runs to 13 residues. CDR1 is MNHEY and CDR2 is SMNVEV in the germline V gene (reference sequence). DNA for the CDR3: TGTGCCAGCAGTCGCCGCGAGCGAGGTACGCAGTATTTT. The encoded protein is CASSRRERGTQYF.

In its sample, this clonotype was seen a few times. The chain uses TRBV11-2 and TRBJ2-2, with 11 bases lining up with TRBD2. Unmatched junction bases numbered 3, after V lost 1 base and J lost 5 bases. The CDR3 is 16 amino acids. Germline assignment: CDR1 SGHAT and CDR2 FQNNGV. CDR3 in amino acids: CASSLVASGGTGELFF. CDR3 sequence (DNA): TGTGCCAGCAGCTTAGTCGCTAGCGGGGGGACCGGGGAGCTGTTTTTT.

This clonotype was recorded a few times. This chain joins TRBV18 and TRBJ2-5; D not certain. The V end lost 1 base, the J end lost 0 bases, and 6 bases lay between the germline ends. The V gene's germline CDR1 is KGHSH and CDR2 LQKENI. This CDR3 has 14 amino acids. CDR3 sequence (DNA): TGTGCCAGCTCACCACAACTAAACCAAGAGACCCAGTACTTC. Translated: CASSPQLNQETQYF.

Only a few counts were recorded for this clonotype. The chain employs TRBV24-1 and TRBJ1-2; the match to TRBD1 covers 8 bases. V shed 2 bases, J shed 0 bases, and the junction held 7 bases outside the gene matches. The CDR3 is 17 amino acids. Germline CDR1 KGHDR, CDR2 SFDVKD. The CDR3: CATSDSSGQAANYGYTF. CDR3 coding DNA: TGTGCCACCAGTGATTCGTCGGGACAGGCAGCTAACTATGGCTACACCTTC.

This clonotype was detected only a few times. The CDR3 here is CASSLDWQKETQYF. The DNA for the CDR3 is TGTGCCAGCAGCTTAGATTGGCAGAAAGAGACCCAGTACTTC. The chain employs TRBV11-2 and TRBJ2-5; D is undetermined. Germline V gene sequence: CDR1 SGHAT, CDR2 FQNNGV. V was cut by 0 bases and J by 3 bases, with 8 bases left in between. The CDR3 is 14 amino acids.

CDR3 DNA sequence: TGTGCCAGCAGCCAAGAAATACAGGGACCCTGGAGGGCCAACGTCCTGACTTTC. This translates into CASSQEIQGPWRANVLTF. The chain links TRBV14 to TRBJ2-6; tentative D call: TRBD1 (6 bases). CDR1 SGHDN and CDR2 FVKESK come from the germline V gene. V dropped 0 bases and J dropped 5 bases, with 17 bases sitting between them. This CDR3 region has 18 residues.

This clonotype was counted many times. The chain is built from TRBV29-1 and TRBJ1-2; D unclear. Germline CDR1 and CDR2: SQVTM and ANQGSEA. This CDR3 spans 15 amino acids. The V gene lost 2 bases and the J gene lost 4 bases, with 17 bases spanning the gap. The CDR3 coding sequence is TGCAGCGTTGAAAGGGCGACGGGCCGGGGCTATGGCTACACCTTC. Translated, it gives CSVERATGRGYGYTF.

This clonotype came up many times. This chain joins TRBV6-6 and TRBJ2-7; 12 bases are shared with TRBD1. The germline V gene has CDR1 MNHNY and CDR2 SVGAGI (reference sequence). Germline trimming cut 6 bases from V and 5 bases from J; bases unmatched to any gene: 8. CDR3 size: 15 residues. This CDR3 reads CASSRGQGAMHEQYF. DNA of the CDR3: TGTGCCAGCAGCCGGGGACAGGGGGCTATGCACGAGCAGTACTTC.

The chain employs TRBV5-1 and TRBJ2-6; D remains ambiguous. The CDR3 totals 19 residues. Looked up from germline, CDR1 is SGHRS and CDR2 is YFSETQ. Trimming took off 4 bases at V and 0 bases at J, with 20 bases between the two ends. In DNA form, the CDR3 reads TGCGCCAGCAGCCCAAGCTCACTCGGAAGCCTCTCTGGGGCCAACGTCCTGACTTTC. Residues: CASSPSSLGSLSGANVLTF.

This sequence joins TRBV5-1 and TRBJ1-2; D unclear. Trimming shortened V by 0 bases and J by 3 bases, and 9 bases separated the two germline ends. Germline V gives CDR1 SGHRS, CDR2 YFSETQ. The CDR3 covers 14 residues. The CDR3 loop is CASSLGTVDYGYTF. The CDR3 region has the DNA TGCGCCAGCAGCTTGGGCACAGTCGACTATGGCTACACCTTC. Drawing the rest from reference TRBV5-1 and TRBJ1-2, the complete variable domain is KAGVTQTPRYLIKTRGQQVTLSCSPISGHRSVSWYQQTPGQGLQFLFEYFSETQRNKGNFPGRFSGRQFSNSRSEMNVSTLELGDSALYLCASSLGTVDYGYTFGSGTRLTVV.

The table lists this clonotype with many counts. CDR3 loop: CAISEGQSNQPQHF. CDR3 in DNA: TGTGCCATCAGTGAGGGACAAAGCAATCAGCCCCAGCATTTT. This chain connects TRBV10-3 to TRBJ1-5; maybe TRBD1 (5 bases). CDR1 is ENHRY and CDR2 is SYGVKD in the germline V gene. The CDR3 is made up of 14 amino acids. Trimming removed 2 bases at V and 1 base at J, with 6 bases between.

By sample fraction, this clonotype is medium-sized. The rearrangement links TRBV20-1 to TRBJ2-7, with 8 bases lining up with TRBD2. Trimming removed 1 base from V and 6 bases from J; junction bases left unmatched: 8. The germline V gene has CDR1 DFQATT and CDR2 SNEGSKA (reference sequence). This CDR3 is built from 14 residues. CDR3: CSARVTGGPSEQYF. CDR3 bases: TGCAGTGCTAGAGTAACGGGAGGGCCGAGCGAGCAGTACTTC.

This clonotype was observed a handful of times. The chain joins TRBV28 to TRBJ2-7; no clear D. Germline V gene data show CDR1 as MDHEN and CDR2 as SYDVKM. Trimming left V 6 bases short and J 0 bases short, with 12 bases between. This CDR3 spans 14 amino acids. CDR3 in amino acids: CASSSQTDSYEQYF. The DNA of the CDR3 is TGTGCCAGCAGCTCCCAAACAGACTCCTACGAGCAGTACTTC.

The sample holds many counts of this clonotype. The chain couples TRBV11-2 to TRBJ2-1, with TRBD2 as a possible D gene (6 bases). The CDR3 sequence is 15 residues long. From germline, CDR1 is SGHAT and CDR2 FQNNGV. Deletions cut 2 bases from V and 9 bases from J, with 17 bases between. The CDR3 coding sequence is TGTGCCAGCAGCTTAACAGTGGAGGGTTGGAGTGAGCAGTTCTTC. Amino acids: CASSLTVEGWSEQFF.

This clonotype has at least ten counts. The V gene is TRBV13, the J gene TRBJ1-2; D may be TRBD1 (6 bases). V lost 7 bases to trimming and J lost 2 bases, with 11 bases between them. Germline assignment: CDR1 PRHDT and CDR2 FYEKMQ (reference sequence). The CDR3 totals 13 residues. The CDR3 coding sequence is TGTGCCAGCAATGTGAGGGGGAACTATGGCTACACCTTC. Its translation: CASNVRGNYGYTF.

This clonotype was counted many times. The J gene is TRBJ2-1, the V gene TRBV23-1, with D perhaps being TRBD1 or TRBD2 (5 bases each). TRBV23-1 is an ORF, and what it does is uncertain. V lost 3 bases, J lost 4 bases, and 22 bases lay in between. The CDR3 length is 18 residues. CDR3 loop: CASSHRKPGRLKYNEQFF. CDR3 nucleotide sequence: TGCGCCAGCAGTCACCGAAAGCCGGGACGTTTAAAGTACAATGAGCAGTTCTTC.

This clonotype was detected only a few times. This chain links TRBV5-1 with TRBJ2-6, with D uncertain. This CDR3 is 15 amino acids long. Trimming took 3 bases from V and 2 from J, leaving 9 bases between them. Germline V lookup: CDR1 SGHRS, CDR2 YFSETQ. CDR3 region: CASSWAQTGANVLTF. The CDR3 bases are TGCGCCAGCAGCTGGGCCCAGACTGGGGCCAACGTCCTGACTTTC.

This clonotype has just a few counts. The chain joins TRBV4-2 to TRBJ2-7, with 13 bases matching TRBD2. Germline V gene data show CDR1 as LGHNA and CDR2 as YNFKEQ. Trimming cost V 1 base and J 2 bases; bases outside gene matches: 2. The CDR3 is 16 amino acids. The CDR3 DNA follows: TGTGCCAGCAGCCAAGCGGGGACTAGCGGGGCCTACGAGCAGTACTTC. It translates to CASSQAGTSGAYEQYF.

In this sample, this clonotype turned up a few times. The chain is built from TRBV29-1 and TRBJ2-2; D perhaps matches TRBD2 (6 bases). Trimming removed 6 bases from V and 0 bases from J, with 8 bases in between. Per the germline V gene, CDR1 is SQVTM and CDR2 is ANQGSEA. The CDR3 runs 13 residues. The CDR3 bases are TGCAGCGTAACGGGAGCGAACACCGGGGAGCTGTTTTTT. This codes for CSVTGANTGELFF.